This T cell receptor (beta chain) is drawn from a study of blood T cell repertoires in COVID-19. The overall study: The analysed material was cDNA or gDNA that came from T cells, B-cell-depleted T cells, or PBMCs.

The authors' processing: Reference gene primer amplification gave nucleated cell count estimates. Using immunoSEQ multiplex PCR, the repertoire was profiled, and TCRdb retains in-frame clones only, with some absent. V and J calls and clone size are as listed in that table; D and trimming were resolved from the DNA. The table lists almost 400,000 clones, approximately 89% of them singletons. Participants spanned ages roughly 18 to 95 years and resided in 24 US areas. Either two negative PCRs, clearance, or symptom resolution qualified Cohort 3 donors as recovered. Trimming removed 4 bases at V and 2 bases at J, with 13 bases between. The CDR3 runs to 15 residues. Germline V gene data show CDR1 as KGHDR and CDR2 as SFDVKD.

The source is a woman younger than 45 who had recovered from COVID-19. The specimen was PBMCs or T cells enriched from blood (not recorded which). The chain combines TRBV24-1 with TRBJ1-2; possible D gene TRBD1, 5 bases. The CDR3 here is CATSDTGRTNYGYTF. The DNA for the CDR3 is TGTGCCACCAGTGACACTGGACGGACAAACTATGGCTACACCTTC.